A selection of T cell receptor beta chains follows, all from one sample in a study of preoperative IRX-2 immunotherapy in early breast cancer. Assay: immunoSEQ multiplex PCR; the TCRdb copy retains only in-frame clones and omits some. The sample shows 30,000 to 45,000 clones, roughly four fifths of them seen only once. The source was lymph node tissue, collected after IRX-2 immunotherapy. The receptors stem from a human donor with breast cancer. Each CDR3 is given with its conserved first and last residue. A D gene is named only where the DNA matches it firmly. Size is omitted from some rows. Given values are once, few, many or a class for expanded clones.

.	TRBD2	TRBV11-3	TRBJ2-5	CASSPRTSFRQETQYF	TGTGCCAGCAGCCCCCGGACTAGTTTTAGGCAAGAGACCCAGTACTTC
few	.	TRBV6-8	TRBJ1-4	CASSPGQNNEKLFF	TGTGCCAGCAGTCCCGGACAGAATAATGAAAAACTGTTTTTT
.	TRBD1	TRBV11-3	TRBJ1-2	CASSPEDREEDGYTF	TGTGCCAGCAGCCCCGAGGACAGGGAAGAGGATGGCTACACCTTC
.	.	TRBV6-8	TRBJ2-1	CASSYSGARSYNEQFF	TGTGCCAGCAGTTACTCCGGCGCCCGCTCCTACAATGAGCAGTTCTTC
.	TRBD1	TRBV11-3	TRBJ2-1	CASSLEIPTGTLYNEQFF	TGTGCCAGCAGCTTAGAAATCCCGACAGGGACACTCTACAATGAGCAGTTCTTC
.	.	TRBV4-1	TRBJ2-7	CASSQDLAGIGEQYF	TGCGCCAGCAGCCAAGATTTGGCAGGGATAGGCGAGCAGTACTTC
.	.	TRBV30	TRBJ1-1	CAWSPTRGGTEAFF	TGTGCCTGGAGTCCTACCCGGGGGGGCACTGAAGCTTTCTTT
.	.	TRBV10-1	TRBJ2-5	CATQAGKPQYF	TGCGCCACCCAGGCGGGGAAACCCCAGTACTTC
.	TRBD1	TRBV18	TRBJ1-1	CASSRDRTGGGYTEAFF	TGTGCCAGCTCACGGGATCGAACAGGGGGCGGGTACACTGAAGCTTTCTTT
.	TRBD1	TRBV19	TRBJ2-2	CASSIVYRGGGELFF	TGTGCCAGTAGTATAGTTTACAGGGGCGGCGGGGAGCTGTTTTTT
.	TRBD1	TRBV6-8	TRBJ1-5	CASSGTGQGFEPQHF	TGTGCCAGCAGTGGGACGGGACAGGGTTTTGAGCCCCAGCATTTT
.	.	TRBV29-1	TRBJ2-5	CSVGDARRTQYF	TGCAGCGTTGGGGATGCGCGGCGGACCCAGTACTTC
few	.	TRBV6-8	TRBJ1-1	CASGSMNTEAFF	TGTGCCAGCGGCAGTATGAACACTGAAGCTTTCTTT
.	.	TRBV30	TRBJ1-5	CAWSVGGPGNQPQHF	TGTGCCTGGAGTGTTGGAGGGCCTGGCAATCAGCCCCAGCATTTT
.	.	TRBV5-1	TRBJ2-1	CASSWTQGGIYNEQFF	TGCGCCAGCAGCTGGACCCAGGGGGGAATCTACAATGAGCAGTTCTTC
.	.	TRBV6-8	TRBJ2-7	CASRAVGGGFYEQYF	TGTGCCAGCAGGGCCGTCGGAGGGGGTTTCTACGAGCAGTACTTC
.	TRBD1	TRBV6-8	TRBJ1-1	CASSYGTGFGDTEAFF	TGTGCCAGCAGTTACGGGACAGGGTTTGGGGACACTGAAGCTTTCTTT
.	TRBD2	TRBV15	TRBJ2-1	CATSRGLAGAYNEQFF	TGTGCCACCAGCAGAGGGCTAGCGGGAGCCTACAATGAGCAGTTCTTC
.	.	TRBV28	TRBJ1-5	CASSSRVRGPSNQPQHF	TGTGCCAGCAGTTCCCGCGTGAGAGGTCCTAGCAATCAGCCCCAGCATTTT
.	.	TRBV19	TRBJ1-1	CASSIGDTQAFF	TGTGCCAGTAGTATCGGTGATACCCAAGCTTTCTTT
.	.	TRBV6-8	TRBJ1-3	CASSALRGGTIYF	TGTGCCAGCAGTGCCTTAAGGGGGGGCACCATATATTTT
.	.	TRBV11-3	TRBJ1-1	CASSSGQSGPNGAFF	TGTGCCAGCAGCTCAGGTCAATCCGGACCCAACGGGGCTTTCTTT
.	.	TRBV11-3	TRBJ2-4	CASSLAVAKNIQYF	TGTGCCAGCAGCTTGGCCGTAGCCAAAAACATTCAGTACTTC
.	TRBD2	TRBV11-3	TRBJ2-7	CASSWTGTTYEQYF	TGTGCCAGCAGCTGGACCGGGACTACCTACGAGCAGTACTTC
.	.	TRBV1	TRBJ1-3	CASSQGAREGNWRSGNTIYF	TGCGCCAGCAGCCAAGGAGCCAGGGAAGGGAATTGGCGCTCTGGAAACACCATATATTTT
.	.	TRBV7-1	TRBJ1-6	CASSSSRGHDSPLHF	TGTGCCAGCAGCTCCAGCAGGGGACATGATTCACCCCTCCACTTT
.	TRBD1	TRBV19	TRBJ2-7	CASSSRQGVEQYF	TGTGCCAGTAGTTCCCGACAGGGCGTCGAGCAGTACTTC
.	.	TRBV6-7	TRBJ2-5	CASSEFRVSQGRETQYF	TGTGCCAGCAGTGAATTCCGGGTATCACAGGGTAGGGAGACCCAGTACTTC
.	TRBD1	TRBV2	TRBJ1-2	CASSERWTGLNYGYTF	TGTGCCAGCAGCGAGAGGTGGACAGGGCTAAACTATGGCTACACCTTC
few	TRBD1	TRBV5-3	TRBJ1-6	CARSLGQGYSPLHF	TGTGCCAGAAGCTTGGGACAGGGGTACTCACCCCTCCACTTT
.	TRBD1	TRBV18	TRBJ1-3	CASSFGQGSGNTIYF	TGTGCCAGCTCCTTCGGACAGGGCTCTGGAAACACCATATATTTT